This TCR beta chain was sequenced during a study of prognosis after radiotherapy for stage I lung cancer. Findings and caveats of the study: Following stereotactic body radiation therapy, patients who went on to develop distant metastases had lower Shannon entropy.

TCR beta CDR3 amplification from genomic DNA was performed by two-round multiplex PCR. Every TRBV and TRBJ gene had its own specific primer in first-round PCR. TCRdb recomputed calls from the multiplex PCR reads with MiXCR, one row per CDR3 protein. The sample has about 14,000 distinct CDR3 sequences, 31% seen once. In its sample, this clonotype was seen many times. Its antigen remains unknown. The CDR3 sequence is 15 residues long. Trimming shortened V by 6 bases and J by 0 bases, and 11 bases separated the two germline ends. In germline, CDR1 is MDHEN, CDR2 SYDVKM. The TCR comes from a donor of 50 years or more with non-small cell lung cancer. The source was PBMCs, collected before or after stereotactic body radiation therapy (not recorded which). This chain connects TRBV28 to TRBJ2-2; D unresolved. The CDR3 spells CASRTSGPNTGELFF. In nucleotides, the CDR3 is TGTGCCAGCAGGACGAGTGGCCCGAACACCGGGGAGCTGTTTTTT.